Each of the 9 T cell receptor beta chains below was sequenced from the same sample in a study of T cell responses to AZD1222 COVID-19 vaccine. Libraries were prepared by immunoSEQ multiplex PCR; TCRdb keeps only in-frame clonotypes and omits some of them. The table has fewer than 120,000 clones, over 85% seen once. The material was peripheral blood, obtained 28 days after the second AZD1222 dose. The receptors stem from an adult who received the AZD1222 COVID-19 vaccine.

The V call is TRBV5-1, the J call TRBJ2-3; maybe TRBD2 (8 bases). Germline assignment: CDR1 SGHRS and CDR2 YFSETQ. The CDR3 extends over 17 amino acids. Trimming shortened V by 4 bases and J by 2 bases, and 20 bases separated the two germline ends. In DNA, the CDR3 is TGCGCCAGCAGCCAGGGGGTGGCTAGCGGGCCCACAGATACGCAGTATTTT. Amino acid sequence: CASSQGVASGPTDTQYF.

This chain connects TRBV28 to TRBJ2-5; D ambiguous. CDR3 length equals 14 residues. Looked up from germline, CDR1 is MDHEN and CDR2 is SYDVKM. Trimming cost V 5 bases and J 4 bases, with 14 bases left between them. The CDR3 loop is CASSPANGGETQYF. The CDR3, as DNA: TGTGCCAGCAGTCCCGCCAACGGTGGAGAGACCCAGTACTTC.

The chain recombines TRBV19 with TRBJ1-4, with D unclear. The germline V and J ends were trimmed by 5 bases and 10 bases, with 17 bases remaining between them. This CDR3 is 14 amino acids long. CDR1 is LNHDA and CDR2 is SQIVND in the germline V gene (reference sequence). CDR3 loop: CASSGRQDNPKLFF. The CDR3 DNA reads TGTGCCAGTAGTGGAAGACAAGATAATCCAAAACTGTTTTTT.

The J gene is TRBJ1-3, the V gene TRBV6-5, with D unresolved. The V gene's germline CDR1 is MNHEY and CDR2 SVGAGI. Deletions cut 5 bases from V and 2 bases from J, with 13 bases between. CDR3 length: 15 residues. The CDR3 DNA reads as TGTGCCAGCAGTAAACTATATCACGCTGGAAACACCATATATTTT. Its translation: CASSKLYHAGNTIYF.

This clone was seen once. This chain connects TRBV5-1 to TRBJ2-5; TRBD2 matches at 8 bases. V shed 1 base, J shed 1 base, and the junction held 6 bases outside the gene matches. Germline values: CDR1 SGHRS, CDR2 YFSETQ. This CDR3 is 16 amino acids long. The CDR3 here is CASSLIPGGSQETQYF. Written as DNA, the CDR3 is TGCGCCAGCAGCTTGATCCCGGGGGGGTCCCAAGAGACCCAGTACTTC.

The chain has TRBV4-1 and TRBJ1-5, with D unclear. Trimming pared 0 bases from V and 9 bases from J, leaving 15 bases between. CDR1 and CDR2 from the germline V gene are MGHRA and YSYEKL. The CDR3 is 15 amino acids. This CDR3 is CASSQDFLKPRPQHF. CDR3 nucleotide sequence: TGCGCCAGCAGCCAAGACTTCCTGAAGCCGAGGCCCCAGCATTTT.

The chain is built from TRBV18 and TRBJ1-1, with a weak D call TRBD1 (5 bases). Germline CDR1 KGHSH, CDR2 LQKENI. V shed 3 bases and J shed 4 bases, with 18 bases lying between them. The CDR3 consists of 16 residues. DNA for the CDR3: TGTGCCAGCTCACCGTCCCGGGGCACGAGGAGCACTGAAGCTTTCTTT. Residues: CASSPSRGTRSTEAFF.

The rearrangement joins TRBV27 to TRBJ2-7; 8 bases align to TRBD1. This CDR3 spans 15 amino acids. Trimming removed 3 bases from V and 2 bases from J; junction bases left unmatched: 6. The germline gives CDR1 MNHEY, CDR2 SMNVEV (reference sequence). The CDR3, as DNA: TGTGCCAGCAGTTTGACAGGGGTTTTCGCCTACGAGCAGTACTTC. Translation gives CASSLTGVFAYEQYF.

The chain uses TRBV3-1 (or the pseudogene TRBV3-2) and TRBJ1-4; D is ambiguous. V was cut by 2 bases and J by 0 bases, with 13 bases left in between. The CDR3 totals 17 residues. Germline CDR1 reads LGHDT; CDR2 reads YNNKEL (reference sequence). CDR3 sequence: CASSQFGSQSTNEKLFF. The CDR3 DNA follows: TGTGCCAGCAGCCAATTCGGTTCGCAGTCAACTAATGAAAAACTGTTTTTT.